This record covers a single T cell receptor beta chain. As yet, its antigen is unknown. These data are taken from a study of immune cell composition in non-small cell lung cancer. Findings and limits, study-wide: About 75% of squamous and approximately 30% of adenocarcinoma cases had tumour-associated clones >0.5%.

Some clones are missing from TCRdb's copy, which holds only in-frame ones; the method was immunoSEQ multiplex PCR. The profile shows about 8,300 clones, roughly 80% of them singletons. This clonotype was sampled from a human donor with non-small cell lung cancer. The sequenced sample was lung tumor tissue.

The CDR3 reads CASKKALAGGTDTQYF. DNA of the CDR3: TGTGCCAGCAAAAAAGCACTAGCGGGAGGAACAGATACGCAGTATTTT. J is TRBJ2-3 and V is TRBV21-1; whether TRBD2, the table's D call, matches the DNA was not checked. TRBV21-1 is annotated as a pseudogene. The CDR3 is made up of 16 amino acids.